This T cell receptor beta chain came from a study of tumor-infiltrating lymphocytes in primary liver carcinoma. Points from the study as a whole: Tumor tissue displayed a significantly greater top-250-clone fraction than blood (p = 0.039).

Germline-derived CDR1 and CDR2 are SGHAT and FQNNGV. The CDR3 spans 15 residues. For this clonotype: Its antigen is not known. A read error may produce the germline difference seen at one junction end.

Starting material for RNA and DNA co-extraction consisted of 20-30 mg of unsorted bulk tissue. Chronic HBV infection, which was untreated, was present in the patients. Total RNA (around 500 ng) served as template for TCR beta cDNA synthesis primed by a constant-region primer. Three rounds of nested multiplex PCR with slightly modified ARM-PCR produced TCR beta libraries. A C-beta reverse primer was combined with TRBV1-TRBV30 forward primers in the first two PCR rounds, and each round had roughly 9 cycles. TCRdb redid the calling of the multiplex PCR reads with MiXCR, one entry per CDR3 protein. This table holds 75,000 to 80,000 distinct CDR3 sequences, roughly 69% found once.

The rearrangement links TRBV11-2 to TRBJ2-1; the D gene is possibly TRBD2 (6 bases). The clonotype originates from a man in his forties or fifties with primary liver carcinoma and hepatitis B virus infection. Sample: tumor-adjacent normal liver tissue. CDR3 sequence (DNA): TGTACCAGCAGCCCCGACGGGAGTGCCTACAATGAGCAGTTCTTC. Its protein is CTSSPDGSAYNEQFF.